This T cell receptor beta chain was retrieved from a study of CD8 T cells in Susac syndrome (dated by TCRdb to 2018 to 2020). Study-wide context: Among the sequenced Susac syndrome patients, five or six had clinically active disease and about eight were in clinical remission. Susac syndrome patients were therapy-naive, on corticosteroids (some also receiving IVIg), or on IVIg alone at blood withdrawal. Repertoire sequencing was used to test whether CD8+ T cell activation and differentiation in Susac syndrome was antigen driven. CD8+ T cell repertoire clonality was compared between 12 healthy donors, roughly 14 Susac syndrome patients and 15 multiple sclerosis patients. Overall study results and their limits: In the total CD8+ and CD8+ TEMRA repertoires, approximately 17 and five Susac-specific public clones, respectively, were identified. Clonal expansion was seen in Susac syndrome CD8+ repertoires, peaking in CD8+ TEMRA cells and being greater in clinically active patients than in remitting ones. The study acknowledged that relatively few individuals were included in the TCR sequencing and HLA analysis.

A note on this clonotype: Its antigen is currently not known. No base quality information exists; no much larger clone differs at one position.

Peripheral blood CD8+ and CD4+ T cells from healthy donors, Susac syndrome patients and multiple sclerosis patients were profiled by high-throughput TCR beta sequencing. Susac syndrome patients met recently defined diagnostic criteria for definite or probable disease. Bulk CD8+ and CD4+ T cells were purified by magnetic negative isolation, while CD8+ TEMRA cells were enriched using FACS. Blood was drawn into EDTA tubes, processed within 24 hours, and PBMCs were isolated by density gradient centrifugation. PBMCs destined for TCR sequencing were cryopreserved in liquid nitrogen and later thawed in a 37 °C water bath. A purity of at least 90% was achieved for sorted or isolated CD4+, CD8+ and CD8+ TEMRA cells. RNA was extracted using the RNeasy kit, and about 0.45 to 1 ug of the RNA was reverse transcribed with random hexamers. The immunoSEQ multiplex PCR assay, covering 54 Vbeta and 13 Jbeta segments, was used to amplify TCR beta CDR3 regions. PCR amplification bias was corrected using a synthetic template baseline for primer optimization and computational correction. On the authors' methods: Reads were annotated to V, D and J genes according to IMGT and were analyzed with immunoSEQ Analyzer, with only productive sequences retained. Clonality was computed as one minus Shannon entropy normalized by log2 of the number of productive unique sequences. Public and private clones were assessed among the 100 most prevalent clones of each patient and control. Clones were defined as Susac-specific when absent from the healthy and MS cohorts, from approximately 1,100 published viral clones and from other ImmuneACCESS disease sequences. In-frame beta chains were kept once TCRdb had trimmed the public reads at Q25 with fastp and called clones with MiXCR. Each record represents a unique CDR3 protein, reported with the most common genes and DNA among its rows. The V and J calls were determined by TCRdb, not by the authors. In this sample the table shows some 50,000 distinct CDR3 sequences, 95% of which occur a single time. The ten largest account for around 0.75% of the sample.

The V end loses 4 bases and the J end loses 4 bases, and a stretch of 10 bases separates them. From the germline V gene (reference sequence), CDR1 is GTSNPN and CDR2 is SVGIG. From its cysteine to its phenylalanine, the CDR3 spans 12 amino acids. Of all the DNA, just the CDR3 is kept, 36 bases in frame from base 1. Sequencing was carried out using CD8+ T cells from PBMCs. Recombination joined TRBV30 with TRBJ1-1, with the D gene not clear enough to name. The sequence was collected from a human donor with Susac syndrome. The sequenced DNA: TGTGCCTGGACGTACGGTCCCACTGAAGCTTTCTTT. This is translated as CAWTYGPTEAFF.